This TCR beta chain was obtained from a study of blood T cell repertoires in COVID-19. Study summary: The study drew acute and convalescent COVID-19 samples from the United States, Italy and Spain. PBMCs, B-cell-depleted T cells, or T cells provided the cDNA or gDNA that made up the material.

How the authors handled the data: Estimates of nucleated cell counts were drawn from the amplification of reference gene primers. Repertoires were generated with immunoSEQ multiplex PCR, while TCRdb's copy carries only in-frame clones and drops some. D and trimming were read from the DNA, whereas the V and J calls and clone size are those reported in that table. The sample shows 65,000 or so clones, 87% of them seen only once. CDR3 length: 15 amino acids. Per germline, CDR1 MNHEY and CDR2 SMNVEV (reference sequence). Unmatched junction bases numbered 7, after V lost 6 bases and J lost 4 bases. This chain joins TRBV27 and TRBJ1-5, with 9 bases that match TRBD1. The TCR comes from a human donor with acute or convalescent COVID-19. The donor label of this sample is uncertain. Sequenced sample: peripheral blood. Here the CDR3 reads CASRATGGRNQPQHF. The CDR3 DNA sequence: TGTGCCAGCAGGGCTACAGGGGGCCGAAATCAGCCCCAGCATTTT.